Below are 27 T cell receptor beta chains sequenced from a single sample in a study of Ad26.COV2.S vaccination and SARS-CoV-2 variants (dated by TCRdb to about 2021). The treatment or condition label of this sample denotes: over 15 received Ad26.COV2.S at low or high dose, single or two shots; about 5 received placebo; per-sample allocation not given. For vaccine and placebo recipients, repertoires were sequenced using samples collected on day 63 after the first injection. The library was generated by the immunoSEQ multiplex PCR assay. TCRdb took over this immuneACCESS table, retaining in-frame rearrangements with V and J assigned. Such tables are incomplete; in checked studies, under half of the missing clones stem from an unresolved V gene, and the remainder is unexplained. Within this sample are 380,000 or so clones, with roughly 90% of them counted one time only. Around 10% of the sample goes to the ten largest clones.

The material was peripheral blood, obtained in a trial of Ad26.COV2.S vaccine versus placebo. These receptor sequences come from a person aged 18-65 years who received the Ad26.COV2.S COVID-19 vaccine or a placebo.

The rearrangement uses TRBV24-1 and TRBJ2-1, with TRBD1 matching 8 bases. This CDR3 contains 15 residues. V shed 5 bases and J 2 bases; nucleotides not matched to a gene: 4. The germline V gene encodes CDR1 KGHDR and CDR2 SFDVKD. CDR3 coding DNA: TGTGCCACCAGTGGCCAGGACAGGGCCTACAATGAGCAGTTCTTC. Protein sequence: CATSGQDRAYNEQFF.

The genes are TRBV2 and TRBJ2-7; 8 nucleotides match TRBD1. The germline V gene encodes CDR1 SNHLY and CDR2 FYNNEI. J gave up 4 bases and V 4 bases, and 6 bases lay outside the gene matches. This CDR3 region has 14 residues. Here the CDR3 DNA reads TGTGCCAGCAGTGTTTTTGGACAGGGATACGAGCAGTACTTC. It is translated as CASSVFGQGYEQYF. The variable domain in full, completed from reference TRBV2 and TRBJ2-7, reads EPEVTQTPSHQVTQMGQEVILRCVPISNHLYFYWYRQILGQKVEFLVSFYNNEISEKSEIFDDQFSVERPDGSNFTLKIRSTKLEDSAMYFCASSVFGQGYEQYFGPGTRLTVT.

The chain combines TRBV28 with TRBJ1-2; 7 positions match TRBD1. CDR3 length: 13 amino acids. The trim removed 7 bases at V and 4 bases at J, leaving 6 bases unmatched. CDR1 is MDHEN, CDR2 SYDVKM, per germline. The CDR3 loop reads CASTVTGFYGYTF. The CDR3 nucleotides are TGTGCCAGCACCGTGACAGGGTTCTATGGCTACACCTTC.

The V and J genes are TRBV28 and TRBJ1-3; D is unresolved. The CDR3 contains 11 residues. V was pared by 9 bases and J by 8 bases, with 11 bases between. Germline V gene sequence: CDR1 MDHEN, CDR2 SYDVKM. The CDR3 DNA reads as TGTGCCAGTCTAGGAAGTTACACCATATATTTT. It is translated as CASLGSYTIYF.

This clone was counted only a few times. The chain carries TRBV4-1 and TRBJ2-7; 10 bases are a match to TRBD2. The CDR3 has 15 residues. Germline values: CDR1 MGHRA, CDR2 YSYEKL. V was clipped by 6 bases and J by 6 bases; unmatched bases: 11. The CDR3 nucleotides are TGCGCCAGCAGTGATTGGGCTAGCGGGAGAGGCGAGCAGTACTTC. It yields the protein CASSDWASGRGEQYF.

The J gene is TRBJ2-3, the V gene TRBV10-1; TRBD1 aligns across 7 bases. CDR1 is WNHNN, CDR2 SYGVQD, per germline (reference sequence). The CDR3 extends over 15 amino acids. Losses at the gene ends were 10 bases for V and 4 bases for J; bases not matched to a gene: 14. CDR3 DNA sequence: TGCGCCACGCGAAAAACACGGGACAGTTCAGATACGCAGTATTTT. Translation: CATRKTRDSSDTQYF.

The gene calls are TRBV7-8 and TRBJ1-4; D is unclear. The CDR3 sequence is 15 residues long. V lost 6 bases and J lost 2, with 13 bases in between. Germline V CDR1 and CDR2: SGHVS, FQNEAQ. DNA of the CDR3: TGTGCCAGCAGTTTAATTTCAGAGACTAATGAAAAACTGTTTTTT. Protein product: CASSLISETNEKLFF.

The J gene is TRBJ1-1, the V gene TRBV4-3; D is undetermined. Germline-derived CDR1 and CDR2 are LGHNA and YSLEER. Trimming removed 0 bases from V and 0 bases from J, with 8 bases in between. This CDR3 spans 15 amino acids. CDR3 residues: CASSQERDLNTEAFF. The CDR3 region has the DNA TGCGCCAGCAGCCAAGAGAGAGATTTGAACACTGAAGCTTTCTTT.

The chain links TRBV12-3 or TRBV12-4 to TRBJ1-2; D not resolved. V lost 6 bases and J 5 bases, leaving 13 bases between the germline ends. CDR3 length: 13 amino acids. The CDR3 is CASSPFAQYGYTF. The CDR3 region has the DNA TGTGCCAGCAGCCCCTTCGCCCAGTATGGCTACACCTTC.

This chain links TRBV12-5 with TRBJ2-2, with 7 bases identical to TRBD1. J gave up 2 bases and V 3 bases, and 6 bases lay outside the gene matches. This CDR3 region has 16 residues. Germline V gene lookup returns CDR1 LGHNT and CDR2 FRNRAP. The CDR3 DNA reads TGTGCTAGTGGTTTTTGGGACAGAACAAACACCGGGGAGCTGTTTTTT. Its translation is CASGFWDRTNTGELFF.

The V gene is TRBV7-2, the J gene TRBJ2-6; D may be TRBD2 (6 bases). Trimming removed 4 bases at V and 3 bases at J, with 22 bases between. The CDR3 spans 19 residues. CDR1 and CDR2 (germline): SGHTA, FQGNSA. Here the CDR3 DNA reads TGTGCCAGCAGCTCCCTGGCGGGACTCCCACATTTTGGGGCCAACGTCCTGACTTTC. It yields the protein CASSSLAGLPHFGANVLTF.

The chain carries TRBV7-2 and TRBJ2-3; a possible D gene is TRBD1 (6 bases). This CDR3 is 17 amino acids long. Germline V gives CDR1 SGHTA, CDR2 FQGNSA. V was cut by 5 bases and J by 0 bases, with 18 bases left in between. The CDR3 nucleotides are TGTGCCAGCAGCCCAAGGGACACCTCTCTTAGCACAGATACGCAGTATTTT. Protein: CASSPRDTSLSTDTQYF.

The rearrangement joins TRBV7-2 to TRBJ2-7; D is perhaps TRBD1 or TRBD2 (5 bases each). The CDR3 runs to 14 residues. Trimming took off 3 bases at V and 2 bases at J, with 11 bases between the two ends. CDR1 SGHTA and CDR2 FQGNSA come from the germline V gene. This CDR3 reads CASSFWGNPYEQYF. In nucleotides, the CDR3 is TGTGCCAGCAGCTTTTGGGGGAACCCCTACGAGCAGTACTTC.

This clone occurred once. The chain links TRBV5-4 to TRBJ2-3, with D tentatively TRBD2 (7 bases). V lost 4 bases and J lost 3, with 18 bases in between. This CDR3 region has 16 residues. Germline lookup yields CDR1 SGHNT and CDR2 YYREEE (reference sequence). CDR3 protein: CASSPSSGGGTDTQYF. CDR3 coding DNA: TGTGCCAGCAGCCCGTCTAGCGGAGGGGGGACAGATACGCAGTATTTT. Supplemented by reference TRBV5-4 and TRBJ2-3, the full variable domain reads ETGVTQSPTHLIKTRGQQVTLRCSSQSGHNTVSWYQQALGQGPQFIFQYYREEENGRGNFPPRFSGLQFPNYSSELNVNALELDDSALYLCASSPSSGGGTDTQYFGPGTRLTVL.

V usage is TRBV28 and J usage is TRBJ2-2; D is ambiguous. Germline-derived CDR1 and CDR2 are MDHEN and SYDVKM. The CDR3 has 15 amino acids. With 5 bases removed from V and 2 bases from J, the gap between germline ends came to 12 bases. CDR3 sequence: CASSQVPQNTGELFF. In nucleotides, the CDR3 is TGTGCCAGCAGTCAGGTCCCTCAAAACACCGGGGAGCTGTTTTTT. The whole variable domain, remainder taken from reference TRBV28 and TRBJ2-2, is DVKVTQSSRYLVKRTGEKVFLECVQDMDHENMFWYRQDPGLGLRLIYFSYDVKMKEKGDIPEGYSVSREKKERFSLILESASTNQTSMYLCASSQVPQNTGELFFGEGSRLTVL.

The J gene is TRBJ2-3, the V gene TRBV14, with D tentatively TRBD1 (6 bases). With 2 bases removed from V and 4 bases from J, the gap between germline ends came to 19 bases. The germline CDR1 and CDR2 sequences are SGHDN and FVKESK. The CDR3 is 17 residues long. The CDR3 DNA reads TGTGCCAGCAGCCAATCGAGGGACACCTTTGTTGCAGATACGCAGTATTTT. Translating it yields CASSQSRDTFVADTQYF.

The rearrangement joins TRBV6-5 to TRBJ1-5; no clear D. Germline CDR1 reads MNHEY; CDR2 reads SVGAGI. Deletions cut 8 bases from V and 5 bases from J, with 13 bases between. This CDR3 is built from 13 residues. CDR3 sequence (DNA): TGTGCCAGCCGGGGAAGGGCCGATCAGCCCCAGCATTTT. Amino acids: CASRGRADQPQHF.

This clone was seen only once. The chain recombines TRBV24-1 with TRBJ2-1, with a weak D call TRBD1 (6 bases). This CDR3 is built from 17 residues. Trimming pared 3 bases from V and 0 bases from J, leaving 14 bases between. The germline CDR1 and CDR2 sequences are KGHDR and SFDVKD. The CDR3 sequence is CATSDAQGSRSYNEQFF. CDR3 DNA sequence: TGTGCCACCAGTGATGCCCAGGGGAGCCGCTCCTACAATGAGCAGTTCTTC.

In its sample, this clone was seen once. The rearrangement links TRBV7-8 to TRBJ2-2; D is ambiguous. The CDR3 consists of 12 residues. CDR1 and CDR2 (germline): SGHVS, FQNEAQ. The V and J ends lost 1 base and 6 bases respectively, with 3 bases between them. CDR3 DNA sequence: TGTGCCAGCAGCTTAGTGTCCGGGGAGCTGTTTTTT. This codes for CASSLVSGELFF.

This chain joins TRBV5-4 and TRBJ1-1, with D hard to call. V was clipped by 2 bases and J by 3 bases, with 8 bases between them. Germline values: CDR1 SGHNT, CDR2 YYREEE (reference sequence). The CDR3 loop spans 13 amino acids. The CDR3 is CASSLSTYTEAFF. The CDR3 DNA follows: TGTGCCAGCAGCTTATCGACTTACACTGAAGCTTTCTTT.

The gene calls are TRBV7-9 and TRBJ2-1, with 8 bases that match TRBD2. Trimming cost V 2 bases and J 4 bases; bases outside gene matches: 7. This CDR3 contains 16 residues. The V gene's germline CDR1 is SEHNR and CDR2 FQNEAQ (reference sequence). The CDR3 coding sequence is TGTGCCAGCAGCTTATGGGCGGGGGGACGATACAATGAGCAGTTCTTC. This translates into CASSLWAGGRYNEQFF. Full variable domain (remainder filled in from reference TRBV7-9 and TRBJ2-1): DTGVSQNPRHKITKRGQNVTFRCDPISEHNRLYWYRQTLGQGPEFLTYFQNEAQLEKSRLLSDRFSAERPKGSFSTLEIQRTEQGDSAMYLCASSLWAGGRYNEQFFGPGTRLTVL.

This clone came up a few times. The DNA for the CDR3 is TGTGCCAGCAGTCTTCAGGGGGCGCGGGGAAACACCATATATTTT. Its protein product is CASSLQGARGNTIYF. The genes are TRBV6-5 and TRBJ1-3; 8 nucleotides align to TRBD1. This CDR3 comprises 15 residues. Trimming cost V 5 bases and J 4 bases; bases outside gene matches: 7. The V gene's germline CDR1 is MNHEY and CDR2 SVGAGI.

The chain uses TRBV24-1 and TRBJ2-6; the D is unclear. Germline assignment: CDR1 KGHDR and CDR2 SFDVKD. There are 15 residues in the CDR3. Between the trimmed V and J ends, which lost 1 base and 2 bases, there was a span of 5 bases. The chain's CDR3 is CATSDFIAGANVLTF. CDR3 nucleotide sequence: TGTGCCACCAGTGATTTTATTGCTGGGGCCAACGTCCTGACTTTC.

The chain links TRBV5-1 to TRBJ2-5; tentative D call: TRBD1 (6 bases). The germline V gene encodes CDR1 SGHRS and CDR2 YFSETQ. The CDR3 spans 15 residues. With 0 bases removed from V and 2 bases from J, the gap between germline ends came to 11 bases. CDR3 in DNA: TGCGCCAGCAGCTTGGAGGGGACATCACAAGAGACCCAGTACTTC. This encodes CASSLEGTSQETQYF.

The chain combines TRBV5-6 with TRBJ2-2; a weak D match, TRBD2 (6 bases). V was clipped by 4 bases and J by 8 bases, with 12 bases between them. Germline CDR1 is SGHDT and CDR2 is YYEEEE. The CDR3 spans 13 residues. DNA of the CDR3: TGTGCCAGCAGCGGGGGGAGTCGAGGGGAGCTGTTTTTT. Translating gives CASSGGSRGELFF. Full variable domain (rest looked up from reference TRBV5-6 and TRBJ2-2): DAGVTQSPTHLIKTRGQQVTLRCSPKSGHDTVSWYQQALGQGPQFIFQYYEEEERQRGNFPDRFSGHQFPNYSSELNVNALLLGDSALYLCASSGGSRGELFFGEGSRLTVL.

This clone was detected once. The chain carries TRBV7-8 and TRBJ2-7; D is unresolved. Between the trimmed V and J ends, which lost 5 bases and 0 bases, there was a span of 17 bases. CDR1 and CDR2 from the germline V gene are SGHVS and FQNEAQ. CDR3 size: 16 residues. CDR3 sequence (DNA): TGTGCCAGCAGCAATCTTCCGGGCCCGAGCTCCTACGAGCAGTACTTC. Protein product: CASSNLPGPSSYEQYF.

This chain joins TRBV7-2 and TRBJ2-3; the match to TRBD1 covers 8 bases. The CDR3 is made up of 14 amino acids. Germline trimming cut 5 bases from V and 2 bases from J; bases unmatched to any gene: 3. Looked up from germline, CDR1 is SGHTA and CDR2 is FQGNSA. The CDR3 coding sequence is TGTGCCAGCAGCCGGACAGGGCTCACAGATACGCAGTATTTT. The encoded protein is CASSRTGLTDTQYF.